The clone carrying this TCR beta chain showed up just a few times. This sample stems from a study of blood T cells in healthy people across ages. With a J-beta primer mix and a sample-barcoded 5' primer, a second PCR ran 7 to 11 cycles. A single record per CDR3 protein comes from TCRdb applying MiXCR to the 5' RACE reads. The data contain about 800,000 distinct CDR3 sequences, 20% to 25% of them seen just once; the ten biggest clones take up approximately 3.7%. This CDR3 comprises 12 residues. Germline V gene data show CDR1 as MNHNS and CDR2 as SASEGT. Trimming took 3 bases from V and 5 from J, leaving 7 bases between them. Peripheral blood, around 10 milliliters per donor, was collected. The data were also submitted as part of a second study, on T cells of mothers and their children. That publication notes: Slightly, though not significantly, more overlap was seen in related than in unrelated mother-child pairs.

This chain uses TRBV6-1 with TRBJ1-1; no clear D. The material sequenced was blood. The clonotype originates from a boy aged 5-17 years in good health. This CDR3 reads CASSDWPTEAFF. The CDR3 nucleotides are TGTGCCAGCAGTGACTGGCCGACTGAAGCTTTCTTT.